The 12 T cell receptor beta chains below all came from one sample that was sequenced in a study of spatial heterogeneity in lung cancer (dated by TCRdb to about 2019). Libraries were constructed by 5' RACE. Sequenced on a NextSeq 500. TCRdb reanalyzed the raw reads on its own, using fastp at Q25 for trimming and MiXCR for clone calling, and kept in-frame beta chains. Under each unique CDR3 protein, matching rows form one entry showing the most common genes and DNA. Present in this sample are about 35,000 distinct CDR3 sequences, just over 3% of which were seen just once. Of the sample, 30% to 45% is held by the ten largest clones. The time point tag for this specimen amounts to: sample taken at primary tumor resection. The source material was normal lung tissue next to the tumor, sampled at surgery. The receptors were gathered from a male donor with early-stage non-small cell lung cancer.

This clonotype showed up many times. This chain joins TRBV29-1 and TRBJ1-1; D perhaps matches TRBD1 (5 bases). CDR1 and CDR2 from the germline V gene are SQVTM and ANQGSEA. V was cut by 5 bases and J by 0 bases, with 16 bases left in between. The CDR3 covers 15 residues. CDR3 in DNA: TGCAGCGTTTCAGGGAGGGGATTCATGAACACTGAAGCTTTCTTT. Protein: CSVSGRGFMNTEAFF.

This clonotype was detected many times. The rearrangement links TRBV7-2 to TRBJ2-4, with TRBD1 matching over 9 bases. The CDR3 is 18 amino acids. The trim removed 0 bases at V and 4 bases at J, leaving 10 bases unmatched. Germline V gene sequence: CDR1 SGHTA, CDR2 FQGNSA. The CDR3 DNA follows: TGTGCCAGCAGCTTAGCGCCTGGACAGGGGACTTCTAAAAACATTCAGTACTTC. Its translation is CASSLAPGQGTSKNIQYF.

The table lists this clonotype with many counts. The chain carries TRBV18 and TRBJ1-5; 9 nucleotides align to TRBD1. Trimming cost V 3 bases and J 7 bases; bases outside gene matches: 4. The CDR3 extends over 14 amino acids. Per the germline V gene, CDR1 is KGHSH and CDR2 is LQKENI. The CDR3 DNA reads TGTGCCAGCTCACCCGGGACAGGGAACCAGCCCCAGCATTTT. This codes for CASSPGTGNQPQHF.

This clonotype was seen at least ten times. The chain combines TRBV24-1 with TRBJ2-2; tentative D call: TRBD2 (6 bases). CDR3 length equals 16 residues. With 5 bases removed from V and 4 bases from J, the gap between germline ends came to 16 bases. Germline CDR1 and CDR2: KGHDR and SFDVKD. The CDR3 loop reads CATSGTGSQGTGELFF. CDR3 sequence (DNA): TGTGCCACCAGTGGTACCGGGAGTCAGGGCACCGGGGAGCTGTTTTTT.

This clonotype was counted ten times or more. V and J are TRBV24-1 and TRBJ1-2; 9 bases line up with TRBD1. Per germline, CDR1 KGHDR and CDR2 SFDVKD. This CDR3 spans 14 amino acids. J lost 4 bases, V lost 9 bases, and 8 bases had no gene match. CDR3 region: CATQGQGDLYGYTF. CDR3 bases: TGTGCCACCCAGGGACAGGGAGACCTCTATGGCTACACCTTC.

This clonotype was picked up many times. This chain joins TRBV9 and TRBJ2-1; 8 bases align to TRBD2. Germline V gene lookup returns CDR1 SGDLS and CDR2 YYNGEE. Trimming at V came to 0 bases and at J to 4 bases, leaving 3 bases not matched to a gene. The CDR3 is made up of 15 amino acids. CDR3 sequence (DNA): TGTGCCAGCAGCGTAGTGGCTAGCGGGTACAATGAGCAGTTCTTC. It yields the protein CASSVVASGYNEQFF.

About this clonotype itself: This may come from a read error, since a much larger clone is one base off. The rearrangement uses TRBV7-8 and TRBJ2-5; a weak D match, TRBD1 (5 bases). Germline-derived CDR1 and CDR2 are SGHVS and FQNEAQ. V lost 5 bases and J 1 base, leaving 14 bases between the germline ends. The CDR3 is 15 residues long. CDR3 amino acids: CASSIWTRGQETQYF. For the CDR3, the DNA is TGTGCCAGCAGCATCTGGACAAGGGGCCAAGAGACCCAGTACTTC.

This clonotype was observed many times. The rearrangement uses TRBV2 and TRBJ1-5, with D uncertain. Trimming cost V 3 bases and J 1 base, with 4 bases left between them. The V gene's germline CDR1 is SNHLY and CDR2 FYNNEI. This CDR3 is 13 amino acids long. CDR3 sequence (DNA): TGTGCCAGCAGTGAGAACAGCAATCAGCCCCAGCATTTT. Amino acid sequence: CASSENSNQPQHF.

Only a few counts were recorded for this clonotype. The chain uses TRBV5-6 and TRBJ2-7, with 7 bases fitting TRBD2. CDR1 and CDR2 from the germline V gene are SGHDT and YYEEEE. The trim removed 4 bases at V and 6 bases at J, leaving 7 bases unmatched. The CDR3 is made up of 13 amino acids. The DNA for the CDR3 is TGTGCCAGCAGCGGGCAGAGGGAGGGCGAGCAGTACTTC. Translating gives CASSGQREGEQYF.

Within the sample, this clonotype is medium-sized. The gene calls are TRBV29-1 and TRBJ1-3; no reliable D call. This CDR3 is 13 amino acids long. The V gene lost 4 bases and the J gene lost 0 bases, with 7 bases spanning the gap. The germline V gene encodes CDR1 SQVTM and CDR2 ANQGSEA. CDR3 nucleotide sequence: TGCAGCGTTGGGCAGAGCTCTGGAAACACCATATATTTT. Protein product: CSVGQSSGNTIYF.

The sample holds many counts of this clonotype. V usage is TRBV7-2 and J usage is TRBJ2-3; unclear D gene. Germline V lookup: CDR1 SGHTA, CDR2 FQGNSA. V lost 4 bases and J lost 0, with 5 bases in between. This CDR3 spans 13 amino acids. As DNA, the CDR3 is TGTGCCAGCAGCTCTCCTAGCACAGATACGCAGTATTTT. This sequence encodes CASSSPSTDTQYF.

V is TRBV2 and J is TRBJ2-1; perhaps TRBD2 as D (6 bases). With 6 bases removed from V and 9 bases from J, the gap between germline ends came to 12 bases. The CDR3 sequence is 12 residues long. CDR1 and CDR2 from the germline V gene are SNHLY and FYNNEI. The CDR3 reads CASRMGGIEQFF. The CDR3, as DNA: TGTGCCAGCAGGATGGGCGGGATTGAGCAGTTCTTC.